These 17 T cell receptor beta chains originate from one sample sequenced in a study of identical twins. TCRdb called the 5' RACE reads again in MiXCR, with one record for every CDR3 protein. The table includes about 1.7 million distinct CDR3 sequences, about 32% detected once. The source material was cord blood. Source of these receptors: a newborn girl in good health.

This sequence joins TRBV29-1 and TRBJ2-7; 10 bases agree with TRBD1. The CDR3 covers 15 residues. CDR1 and CDR2 from the germline V gene are SQVTM and ANQGSEA. The V and J ends lost 2 bases and 5 bases, in that order; junction bases with no gene match: 9. CDR3 DNA: TGCAGCGTTGAAAAGGGGACGGGACAGGGGCACGAGCAGTACTTC. Translating gives CSVEKGTGQGHEQYF.

This clonotype was counted a few times. The chain joins TRBV27 to TRBJ1-6; maybe TRBD1 (6 bases). Germline CDR1 reads MNHEY; CDR2 reads SMNVEV (reference sequence). V lost 6 bases, J lost 0 bases, and 18 bases lay in between. The CDR3 is 18 residues long. The CDR3 bases are TGTGCCAGCAGCCACCCCAGGACAGTGAGCTCCTATAATTCACCCCTCCACTTT. Translating gives CASSHPRTVSSYNSPLHF.

This clonotype was picked up a small number of times. The chain combines TRBV28 with TRBJ1-1; 8 bases agree with TRBD1. V was clipped by 6 bases and J by 0 bases; unmatched bases: 6. Germline loops: CDR1 MDHEN, CDR2 SYDVKM. This CDR3 has 15 residues. The chain's CDR3 is CASRRTGTLNTEAFF. The CDR3 coding sequence is TGTGCCAGCAGGAGGACAGGGACGCTGAACACTGAAGCTTTCTTT.

The chain uses TRBV12-3 or TRBV12-4 and TRBJ2-1; TRBD2 matches at 8 bases. The J call may be wrong; the DNA end is better matched by TRBJ2-7. CDR3 size: 15 residues. The CDR3 DNA follows: TGTGCCAGCAGCCATAGCGGGGTAATGCACAATGAGCAGTACTTC. Translated: CASSHSGVMHNEQYF.

This clonotype has at least ten counts. The V call is TRBV29-1, the J call TRBJ2-1, with D possibly being TRBD2 (6 bases). With 7 bases removed from V and 4 bases from J, the gap between germline ends came to 20 bases. Germline CDR1 is SQVTM and CDR2 is ANQGSEA. This CDR3 region has 15 residues. CDR3 sequence: CSALPRGSGYNEQFF. DNA for the CDR3: TGCAGCGCCCTTCCCCGGGGTAGCGGATACAATGAGCAGTTCTTC.

CDR3 protein: CSASGRVGTEAFF. As DNA, the CDR3 is TGCAGTGCTAGCGGGAGGGTTGGCACTGAAGCTTTCTTT. This chain uses TRBV20-1 with TRBJ1-1; no clear D gene. Germline V gene data show CDR1 as DFQATT and CDR2 as SNEGSKA (reference sequence). The CDR3 is 13 residues long. The V end was cut by 3 bases, the J end by 4 bases, with 12 bases between.

This clonotype was found a few times. CDR3 sequence: CSASLGEVQTNYGYTF. The DNA for the CDR3 is TGCAGTGCTAGTTTGGGGGAGGTCCAGACTAACTATGGCTACACCTTC. The chain uses TRBV20-1 and TRBJ1-2, with D tentatively TRBD1 (5 bases). CDR3 length: 16 residues. Germline V gives CDR1 DFQATT, CDR2 SNEGSKA (reference sequence). Trimming pared 3 bases from V and 0 bases from J, leaving 17 bases between.

This clonotype has just a few counts. The V and J genes are TRBV5-1 and TRBJ2-3; 11 nucleotides match TRBD2. Trimming removed 2 bases from V and 5 bases from J; junction bases left unmatched: 10. This CDR3 is 17 amino acids long. Germline CDR1 and CDR2: SGHRS and YFSETQ. The CDR3 region has the DNA TGCGCCAGCAGCTTCAGTCGGACAGGACTAGCGGGAGATACGCAGTATTTT. Its protein is CASSFSRTGLAGDTQYF.

The chain links TRBV27 to TRBJ2-3, with D perhaps matching TRBD1 or TRBD2 (5 bases each). Germline CDR1 is MNHEY and CDR2 is SMNVEV (reference sequence). The CDR3 length is 16 residues. V gave up 3 bases and J gave up 1 base, with 14 bases separating them. DNA of the CDR3: TGTGCCAGCAGTTTCCCGGGACGGCCGGGCACAGATACGCAGTATTTT. This gives the protein CASSFPGRPGTDTQYF.

The gene calls are TRBV12-3 or TRBV12-4 and TRBJ2-3; 9 bases fit TRBD2. The trim removed 5 bases at V and 2 bases at J, leaving 8 bases unmatched. This CDR3 spans 16 amino acids. The CDR3 sequence is CASSPTLAGHTDTQYF. The CDR3 DNA is TGTGCCAGCAGTCCTACACTAGCGGGCCACACAGATACGCAGTATTTT.

CDR3 nucleotides: TGTGCCAGCAGTTATCAGGGGCCCTACTATGGCTACACCTTC. Translated: CASSYQGPYYGYTF. This sequence joins TRBV28 and TRBJ1-2; D possibly corresponds to TRBD1 (6 bases). V was shortened by 4 bases and J by 3 bases, with 12 bases between the two germline ends. The CDR3 is 14 amino acids. Germline V gene lookup returns CDR1 MDHEN and CDR2 SYDVKM.

Here the CDR3 DNA reads TGTGCCAGCAGGGGGGGGGGGACAGGCAGCTCCTACGAGCAGTACTTC. Translating gives CASRGGGTGSSYEQYF. This sequence joins TRBV6-5 and TRBJ2-7, with D perhaps matching TRBD1 (8 bases). Germline CDR1 MNHEY, CDR2 SVGAGI. Trimming cost V 6 bases and J 0 bases, with 18 bases left between them. The CDR3 runs 16 residues.

This chain connects TRBV7-2 to TRBJ2-1; D is ambiguous. CDR1 and CDR2 from the germline V gene are SGHTA and FQGNSA. The CDR3 covers 14 residues. The V and J ends lost 1 base and 7 bases respectively, with 11 bases between them. CDR3 sequence: CASSLVAPVNEQFF. Written as DNA, the CDR3 is TGTGCCAGCAGCTTAGTTGCCCCCGTGAATGAGCAGTTCTTC.

This clonotype showed up just a few times. This chain joins TRBV16 and TRBJ2-7; 7 bases are a match to TRBD1. The junction had 6 bases not matched to a gene; V was cut back by 1 base and J by 3 bases. The V gene's germline CDR1 is KGHSY and CDR2 FQNENV. The CDR3 covers 15 residues. DNA for the CDR3: TGTGCCAGCAGCCAATTTTCGAACAGGGGCTACGAGCAGTACTTC. Protein product: CASSQFSNRGYEQYF.

The chain combines TRBV28 with TRBJ1-1; D might be TRBD1 (5 bases). The CDR3 has 12 residues. The V gene's germline CDR1 is MDHEN and CDR2 SYDVKM. Trimming left V 6 bases short and J 12 bases short, with 17 bases between. CDR3 amino acids: CASSIPPSGTFF. CDR3 DNA sequence: TGTGCCAGCAGCATACCCCCTTCAGGGACTTTCTTT.

This clonotype was observed a few times. V is TRBV12-3 or TRBV12-4 and J is TRBJ2-7, with unresolved D. The CDR3 is made up of 13 amino acids. Trimming took off 6 bases at V and 4 bases at J, with 13 bases between the two ends. CDR3 loop: CASSPTPAYEQYF. Here the CDR3 DNA reads TGTGCCAGCAGCCCTACCCCCGCGTACGAGCAGTACTTC.

This clonotype has ten or more counts. This sequence joins TRBV12-3 or TRBV12-4 and TRBJ2-1, with D unclear. The CDR3 totals 13 residues. Trimming removed 4 bases at V and 3 bases at J, with 7 bases between. This chain's CDR3 is CASSWSRYNEQFF. The CDR3 DNA is TGTGCCAGCAGTTGGTCTCGCTACAATGAGCAGTTCTTC.